Below, 16 T cell receptor beta chains from the same sample are listed, as sequenced in a study of blood T cell repertoires in COVID-19. TCRdb's copy holds only in-frame clones and misses some; the assay was immunoSEQ multiplex PCR. The data show under 300,000 clones, with around 87% seen just once and approximately 2.5% held by the top ten. The sequenced material came from PBMCs or T cells enriched from blood (not recorded which). The receptors here all came from a woman aged 18 to 35 who had recovered from COVID-19.

The sample holds one count of this clone. The J gene is TRBJ1-5, the V gene TRBV6-6, with D maybe TRBD1 (5 bases). The CDR3 has 15 amino acids. Trimming took 2 bases from V and 0 from J, leaving 8 bases between them. Germline loops: CDR1 MNHNY, CDR2 SVGAGI (reference sequence). The CDR3 nucleotides read TGTGCCAGCAGTTACGCAGGGATTAGCAATCAGCCCCAGCATTTT. Its translation: CASSYAGISNQPQHF.

V gene TRBV29-1 combines with J gene TRBJ2-1; perhaps TRBD2 as D (6 bases). V dropped 1 base and J dropped 3 bases, with 16 bases sitting between them. The length of the CDR3 is 16 residues. Germline assignment: CDR1 SQVTM and CDR2 ANQGSEA. This CDR3 reads CSVEARGGKSYNEQFF. The CDR3 nucleotides are TGCAGCGTTGAAGCTCGTGGAGGGAAAAGCTACAATGAGCAGTTCTTC.

This rearrangement joins TRBV2 to TRBJ2-3; 7 bases are a match to TRBD2. CDR1 is SNHLY, CDR2 FYNNEI, per germline. The junction had 13 bases not matched to a gene; V was cut back by 8 bases and J by 2 bases. This CDR3 has 16 amino acids. CDR3 sequence reads: CASRGDQEAFTDTQYF. CDR3 nucleotide sequence: TGTGCCAGCCGGGGGGACCAAGAGGCTTTCACAGATACGCAGTATTTT.

This clone has more than one count but fewer than ten. The genes are TRBV5-5 and TRBJ2-5; 10 bases align to TRBD1. This CDR3 contains 14 residues. Trimming took 4 bases from V and 4 from J; bases not matched to a gene: 4. Germline V gene sequence: CDR1 SGHKS, CDR2 YYEKEE (reference sequence). CDR3: CASSRDRGTETQYF. Written as DNA, the CDR3 is TGTGCCAGCAGCCGGGACAGGGGAACAGAGACCCAGTACTTC.

The chain combines TRBV3-1 (or the pseudogene TRBV3-2) with TRBJ2-5, with 8 bases identical to TRBD2. Germline CDR1 reads LGHDT; CDR2 reads YNNKEL (reference sequence). The trim removed 3 bases at V and 3 bases at J, leaving 3 bases unmatched. The CDR3 length is 14 residues. This chain's CDR3 is CASSHQAGEETQYF. For the CDR3, the DNA is TGTGCCAGCAGCCACCAAGCGGGGGAAGAGACCCAGTACTTC.

The CDR3 here is CASEGRSGEQYF. Written as DNA, the CDR3 is TGTGCCAGTGAGGGCAGGTCGGGCGAGCAGTACTTC. This chain uses TRBV5-6 with TRBJ2-7; a weak D match, TRBD2 (5 bases). V lost 8 bases and J lost 6, with 15 bases in between. CDR1 and CDR2 (germline): SGHDT, YYEEEE. This CDR3 has 12 residues.

The V call is TRBV6-9, the J call TRBJ1-1; a possible D gene is TRBD1 (5 bases). The V end lost 7 bases, the J end lost 3 bases, and 21 bases lay between the germline ends. Looked up from germline, CDR1 is MNHGY and CDR2 is SVAAGI. This CDR3 contains 16 residues. The DNA of the CDR3 is TGTGCCAGCACCCCACGAAAAACCAGGGCCGACACTGAAGCTTTCTTT. Encoded protein: CASTPRKTRADTEAFF.

CDR3 in DNA: TGTGCCAGCAGTGACTCACCGGACAAGAACACTGAAGCTTTCTTT. The encoded protein is CASSDSPDKNTEAFF. V gene TRBV6-4 combines with J gene TRBJ1-1, with D perhaps matching TRBD1 (5 bases). This CDR3 is 15 amino acids long. Between the trimmed V and J ends, which lost 0 bases and 1 base, there was a span of 9 bases. Germline lookup yields CDR1 MRHNA and CDR2 SNTAGT.

This clone was observed a few times. This chain joins TRBV6-2 or TRBV6-3 and TRBJ1-5; D possibly corresponds to TRBD1 (6 bases). With 6 bases removed from V and 1 base from J, the gap between germline ends came to 16 bases. Germline CDR1 reads MNHEY; CDR2 reads SVGEGT. CDR3 size: 16 residues. CDR3 nucleotide sequence: TGTGCCAGCAGCCCTAGGGGGGGTCCAAGCAATCAGCCCCAGCATTTT. Protein: CASSPRGGPSNQPQHF.

The table lists this clone with a few counts. At the DNA level, this CDR3 is encoded by other sequences in the same sample as well. The CDR3 sequence: CASSAQGANTEAFF. The DNA for the CDR3 is TGTGCCAGCAGCGCACAGGGGGCTAACACTGAAGCTTTCTTT. This chain links TRBV9 with TRBJ1-1; TRBD1 aligns across 9 bases. The junction had 2 bases not matched to a gene; V was cut back by 3 bases and J by 2 bases. The germline V gene has CDR1 SGDLS and CDR2 YYNGEE. CDR3 length: 14 residues.

This sequence joins TRBV2 and TRBJ1-1, with a possible D match to TRBD1 (6 bases). This CDR3 has 12 amino acids. Looked up from germline, CDR1 is SNHLY and CDR2 is FYNNEI. Trimming stripped 9 bases from V and 4 bases from J, with 12 bases between. CDR3 bases: TGTGCCAGTACAGGGAAGGGCACTGAAGCTTTCTTT. This codes for CASTGKGTEAFF.

The CDR3 DNA follows: TGTGCCAGCAGCTTAGGGGACAGTAGCAATCAGCCCCAGCATTTT. It encodes CASSLGDSSNQPQHF. The V and J genes are TRBV11-2 and TRBJ1-5; TRBD1 matches 7 bases. CDR1 and CDR2 (germline): SGHAT, FQNNGV. J was trimmed by 0 bases and V by 1 base; bases with no gene match: 0. The CDR3 has 15 amino acids.

The CDR3 is CASSDPGYGYTF. The CDR3 nucleotides read TGTGCCAGCAGCGACCCGGGGTATGGCTACACCTTC. The V and J genes are TRBV7-9 and TRBJ1-2; D is undetermined. The V end was cut by 5 bases, the J end by 5 bases, with 9 bases between. Per germline, CDR1 SEHNR and CDR2 FQNEAQ (reference sequence). CDR3 length equals 12 residues.

The chain combines TRBV4-1 with TRBJ2-5, with TRBD1 matching 9 bases. Germline V lookup: CDR1 MGHRA, CDR2 YSYEKL. V lost 0 bases, J lost 6 bases, and 8 bases stayed unmatched. This CDR3 region has 16 residues. The CDR3 DNA reads TGCGCCAGCAGCCAAGACTACAGGGGGCGTTGGAAGACCCAGTACTTC. Its translation is CASSQDYRGRWKTQYF.

This sequence joins TRBV10-3 and TRBJ1-2; TRBD1 matches at 11 bases. The CDR3 loop spans 16 amino acids. Germline V gene sequence: CDR1 ENHRY, CDR2 SYGVKD. V was pared by 6 bases and J by 4 bases, with 10 bases of the junction left unmatched. The CDR3 loop reads CAISPPPGQGVYGYTF. The CDR3 coding sequence is TGTGCCATCAGCCCGCCCCCGGGACAGGGGGTCTATGGCTACACCTTC.

CDR3 DNA sequence: TGTGCCAGCAGTGGCACCAACCGGGGCTACACCTTC. Translating it yields CASSGTNRGYTF. The chain uses TRBV2 and TRBJ1-2; D is undetermined. CDR3 length: 12 residues. The V gene's germline CDR1 is SNHLY and CDR2 FYNNEI. The V and J ends lost 4 bases and 8 bases respectively, with 11 bases between them.